Each of the 18 T cell receptor beta chains below was sequenced from the same sample in a study of T cell responses to AZD1222 COVID-19 vaccine. The assay was immunoSEQ multiplex PCR, and TCRdb's table has in-frame clones only and misses some. The table records more than 110,000 clones, 88% of them present only once. Sequenced here: peripheral blood, sampled on day 0 of AZD1222 vaccination. These receptors all stem from an adult in good health.

V gene TRBV2 combines with J gene TRBJ2-1, with no clear D. CDR3 length: 10 amino acids. Germline CDR1 SNHLY, CDR2 FYNNEI. The V end lost 6 bases, the J end lost 6 bases, and 3 bases lay between the germline ends. In DNA form, the CDR3 reads TGTGCCAGCAGGCCCAATGAGCAGTTCTTC. Translating gives CASRPNEQFF.

V usage is TRBV30 and J usage is TRBJ1-1; unclear D gene. The V gene lost 2 bases and the J gene lost 1 base, with 11 bases spanning the gap. This CDR3 has 14 residues. Germline V gene data show CDR1 as GTSNPN and CDR2 as SVGIG (reference sequence). In DNA form, the CDR3 reads TGTGCCTGGAGTAAGGGCGAAAAGAACACTGAAGCTTTCTTT. Translating it yields CAWSKGEKNTEAFF.

The CDR3 region is CASSQGLASGANVLTF. CDR3 nucleotide sequence: TGTGCCAGCAGCCAAGGGCTTGCCTCTGGGGCCAACGTCCTGACTTTC. The rearrangement links TRBV3-1 (or the pseudogene TRBV3-2) to TRBJ2-6; D not certain. The CDR3 covers 16 residues. Trimming removed 1 base from V and 0 bases from J, with 7 bases in between. Germline V CDR1 and CDR2: LGHDT, YNNKEL (reference sequence).

The rearrangement uses TRBV30 and TRBJ2-7; D is perhaps TRBD1 (5 bases). Germline V CDR1 and CDR2: GTSNPN, SVGIG (reference sequence). Trimming cost V 1 base and J 7 bases, with 17 bases left between them. The length of the CDR3 is 14 residues. Written as DNA, the CDR3 is TGTGCCTGGAGTGGGCTTGGGGCCCTTCGGGAGCAGTACTTC. It codes for CAWSGLGALREQYF. Full variable domain (remainder filled in from reference TRBV30 and TRBJ2-7): SQTIHQWPATLVQPVGSPLSLECTVEGTSNPNLYWYRQAAGRGLQLLFYSVGIGQISSEVPQNLSASRPQDRQFILSSKKLLLSDSGFYLCAWSGLGALREQYFGPGTRLTVT.

For this clone: One end of the junction is discordant with germline, which a read error may explain. The chain employs TRBV7-6 and TRBJ2-5; D perhaps matches TRBD2 (5 bases). The CDR3 length is 14 residues. Per the germline V gene, CDR1 is SGHVS and CDR2 is FNYEAQ. The CDR3 DNA follows: TGTGCCAGTAGCTTAGCGATTGGGCAAGAGACCCAGTACTTC. It codes for CASSLAIGQETQYF.

V gene TRBV3-1 (or the pseudogene TRBV3-2) combines with J gene TRBJ2-1; perhaps TRBD1 as D (7 bases). The CDR3 loop spans 18 amino acids. From germline, CDR1 is LGHDT and CDR2 YNNKEL (reference sequence). Trimming pared 0 bases from V and 8 bases from J, leaving 23 bases between. The CDR3 loop is CASSQDPRQGLSGYEQFF. The CDR3 nucleotides are TGTGCCAGCAGCCAAGATCCCCGACAGGGACTGTCCGGCTATGAGCAGTTCTTC.

V usage is TRBV7-2 and J usage is TRBJ2-4; TRBD2 matches at 8 bases. Germline-derived CDR1 and CDR2 are SGHTA and FQGNSA. This CDR3 is built from 17 residues. J was trimmed by 3 bases and V by 2 bases; bases with no gene match: 9. CDR3 coding DNA: TGTGCCAGCAGCTTAATGCTGGGGGCGGGAGGCAAAAACATTCAGTACTTC. Translating gives CASSLMLGAGGKNIQYF.

The chain links TRBV14 to TRBJ2-6; D unresolved. Trimming stripped 6 bases from V and 0 bases from J, with 3 bases between. Germline V gene sequence: CDR1 SGHDN, CDR2 FVKESK. The CDR3 totals 13 residues. CDR3 in DNA: TGTGCCAGCAGTCTCTCTGGGGCCAACGTCCTGACTTTC. This sequence encodes CASSLSGANVLTF.

V and J are TRBV2 and TRBJ1-2, with D unclear. Germline V lookup: CDR1 SNHLY, CDR2 FYNNEI. The CDR3 length is 14 residues. Trimming removed 1 base at V and 5 bases at J, with 11 bases between. The CDR3 coding sequence is TGTGCCAGCAGTGAAGGCGGGCGCGGGTATGGCTACACCTTC. It translates to CASSEGGRGYGYTF.

The rearrangement links TRBV3-1 (or the pseudogene TRBV3-2) to TRBJ2-5; unclear D gene. Trimming stripped 0 bases from V and 5 bases from J, with 10 bases between. Germline V gene sequence: CDR1 LGHDT, CDR2 YNNKEL (reference sequence). The CDR3 has 14 amino acids. Here the CDR3 DNA reads TGTGCCAGCAGCCAAGAGGGGAAAGGGGAGACCCAGTACTTC. Protein product: CASSQEGKGETQYF.

DNA of the CDR3: TGTGCCAGTAGTCGGACAGGGGGCACAGATACGCAGTATTTT. Translated, it gives CASSRTGGTDTQYF. The chain carries TRBV19 and TRBJ2-3, with TRBD1 matching over 9 bases. The CDR3 extends over 14 amino acids. V shed 5 bases and J 1 base; nucleotides not matched to a gene: 1. Per germline, CDR1 LNHDA and CDR2 SQIVND (reference sequence).

This chain joins TRBV9 and TRBJ1-5, with D perhaps TRBD1 (6 bases). In germline, CDR1 is SGDLS, CDR2 YYNGEE. The CDR3 totals 15 residues. V shed 5 bases and J shed 2 bases, with 14 bases lying between them. The CDR3 region has the DNA TGTGCCAGCAGTAAGGGGGTTGTGGGCAATCAGCCCCAGCATTTT. It yields the protein CASSKGVVGNQPQHF.

In the case of this clone: Within the sample, other DNA sequences also encode this same CDR3. J is TRBJ1-1 and V is TRBV19; possibly TRBD1 for D (5 bases). Trimming took 6 bases from V and 5 from J, leaving 13 bases between them. The CDR3 sequence is 13 residues long. Germline CDR1 is LNHDA and CDR2 is SQIVND (reference sequence). The DNA for the CDR3 is TGTGCCAGTAGCCCCACAGGATGGACTGAAGCTTTCTTT. This sequence encodes CASSPTGWTEAFF.

The rearrangement links TRBV7-3 to TRBJ2-5; TRBD1 matches 10 bases. Trimming cost V 5 bases and J 5 bases; bases outside gene matches: 8. The CDR3 covers 15 residues. Germline CDR1 and CDR2: SGHTA and FQGTGA. CDR3 DNA: TGTGCCAGCAGCCCGACAGGGGGCGGCCGGGAGACCCAGTACTTC. Its translation is CASSPTGGGRETQYF.

This clone has only a few counts. This chain's CDR3 is CASSQVRGGTEAFF. The CDR3 region has the DNA TGTGCCAGCAGCCAAGTTAGAGGGGGCACTGAAGCTTTCTTT. The chain carries TRBV14 and TRBJ1-1; the D gene is possibly TRBD1 (6 bases). In germline, CDR1 is SGHDN, CDR2 FVKESK. V was pared by 1 base and J by 4 bases, with 10 bases between. The CDR3 sequence is 14 residues long.

V is TRBV6-5 and J is TRBJ2-7; D is ambiguous. This CDR3 is 13 amino acids long. The germline V gene has CDR1 MNHEY and CDR2 SVGAGI. V lost 5 bases and J lost 6, with 14 bases in between. CDR3 loop: CASSLLHKGEQYF. The CDR3 nucleotides are TGTGCCAGCAGTCTCCTACACAAGGGCGAGCAGTACTTC.

V gene TRBV13 combines with J gene TRBJ1-2, with no clear D. V gave up 5 bases and J gave up 0 bases, with 13 bases separating them. CDR1 is PRHDT and CDR2 is FYEKMQ in the germline V gene (reference sequence). The CDR3 runs to 15 residues. CDR3 residues: CASSPGQSTNYGYTF. The CDR3 DNA is TGTGCCAGCAGCCCTGGCCAATCTACTAACTATGGCTACACCTTC.

The CDR3 region is CASSIGQAILGEKLFF. For the CDR3, the DNA is TGTGCCAGTAGTATCGGTCAGGCGATCTTAGGTGAAAAACTGTTTTTT. The rearrangement links TRBV19 to TRBJ1-4; D is uncertain. V was pared by 3 bases and J by 7 bases, with 18 bases between. Germline CDR1 and CDR2: LNHDA and SQIVND (reference sequence). The CDR3 is 16 amino acids.